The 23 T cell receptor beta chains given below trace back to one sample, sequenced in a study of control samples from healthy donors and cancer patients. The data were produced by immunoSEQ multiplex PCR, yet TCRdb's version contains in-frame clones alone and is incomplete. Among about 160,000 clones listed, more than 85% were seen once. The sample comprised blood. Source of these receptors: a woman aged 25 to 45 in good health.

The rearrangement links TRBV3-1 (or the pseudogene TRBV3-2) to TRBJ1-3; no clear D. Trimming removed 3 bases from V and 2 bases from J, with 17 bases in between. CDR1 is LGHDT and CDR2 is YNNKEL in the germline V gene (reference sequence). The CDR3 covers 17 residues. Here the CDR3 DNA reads TGTGCCAGCAGCCACCTGTCGACCCTGGGCCCTGGAAACACCATATATTTT. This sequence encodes CASSHLSTLGPGNTIYF.

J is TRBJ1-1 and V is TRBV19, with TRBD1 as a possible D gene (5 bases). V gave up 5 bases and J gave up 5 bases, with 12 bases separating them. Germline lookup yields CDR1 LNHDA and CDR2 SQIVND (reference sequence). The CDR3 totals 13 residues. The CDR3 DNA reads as TGTGCCAGTAGTCCGGGGGTTGGGACTGAAGCTTTCTTT. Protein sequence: CASSPGVGTEAFF.

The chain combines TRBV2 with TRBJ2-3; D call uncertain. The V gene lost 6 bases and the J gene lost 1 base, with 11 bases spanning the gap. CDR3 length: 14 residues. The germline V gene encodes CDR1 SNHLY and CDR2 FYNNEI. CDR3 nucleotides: TGTGCCAGCAGCTTGTGGCAGGGCACAGATACGCAGTATTTT. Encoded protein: CASSLWQGTDTQYF.

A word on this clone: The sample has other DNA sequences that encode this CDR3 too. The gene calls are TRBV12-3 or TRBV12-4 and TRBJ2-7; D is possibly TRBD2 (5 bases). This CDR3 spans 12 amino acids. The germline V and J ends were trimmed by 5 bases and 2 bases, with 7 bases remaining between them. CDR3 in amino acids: CASSSGPYEQYF. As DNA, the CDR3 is TGTGCCAGCAGTAGCGGACCCTACGAGCAGTACTTC.

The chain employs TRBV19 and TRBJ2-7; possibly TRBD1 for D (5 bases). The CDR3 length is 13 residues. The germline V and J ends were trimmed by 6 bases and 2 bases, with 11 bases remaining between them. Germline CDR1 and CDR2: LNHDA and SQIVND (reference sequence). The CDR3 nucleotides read TGTGCCAGTAGCCCAGGGATCGCCTACGAGCAGTACTTC. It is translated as CASSPGIAYEQYF.

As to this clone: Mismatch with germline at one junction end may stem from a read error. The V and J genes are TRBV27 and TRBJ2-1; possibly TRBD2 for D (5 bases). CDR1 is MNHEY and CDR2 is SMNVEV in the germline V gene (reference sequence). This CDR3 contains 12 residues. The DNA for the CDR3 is TGCACCAGCTCGGGATTCTACAATGAGCAGTTCTTC. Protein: CTSSGFYNEQFF.

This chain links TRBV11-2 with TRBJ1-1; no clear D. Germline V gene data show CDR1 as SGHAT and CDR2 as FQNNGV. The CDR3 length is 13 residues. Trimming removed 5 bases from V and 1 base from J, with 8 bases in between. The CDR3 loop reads CASSTGSNTEAFF. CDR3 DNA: TGTGCCAGCAGCACGGGGTCGAACACTGAAGCTTTCTTT.

CDR3 loop: CASTVGGGIETQYF. The CDR3 DNA reads as TGTGCCAGTACGGTAGGGGGAGGGATAGAGACCCAGTACTTC. This rearrangement joins TRBV19 to TRBJ2-5; a possible D gene is TRBD2 (7 bases). The CDR3 is 14 residues long. V lost 7 bases to trimming and J lost 4 bases, with 16 bases between them. The germline gives CDR1 LNHDA, CDR2 SQIVND (reference sequence). Based on the CDR3 plus reference TRBV19 and TRBJ2-5, the full variable domain is DGGITQSPKYLFRKEGQNVTLSCEQNLNHDAMYWYRQDPGQGLRLIYYSQIVNDFQKGDIAEGYSVSREKKESFPLTVTSAQKNPTAFYLCASTVGGGIETQYFGPGTRLLVL.

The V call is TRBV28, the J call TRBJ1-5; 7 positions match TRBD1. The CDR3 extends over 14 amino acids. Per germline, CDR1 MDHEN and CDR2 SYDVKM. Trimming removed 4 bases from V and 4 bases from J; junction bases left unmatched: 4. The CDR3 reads CASSSLTGNQPQHF. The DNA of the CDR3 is TGTGCCAGCAGTTCCTTGACAGGGAATCAGCCCCAGCATTTT.

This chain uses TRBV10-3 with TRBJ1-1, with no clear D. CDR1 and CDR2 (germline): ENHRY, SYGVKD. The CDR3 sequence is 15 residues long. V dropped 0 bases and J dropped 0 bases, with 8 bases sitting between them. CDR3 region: CAISESGSMNTEAFF. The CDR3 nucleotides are TGTGCCATCAGTGAGTCTGGCAGCATGAACACTGAAGCTTTCTTT.

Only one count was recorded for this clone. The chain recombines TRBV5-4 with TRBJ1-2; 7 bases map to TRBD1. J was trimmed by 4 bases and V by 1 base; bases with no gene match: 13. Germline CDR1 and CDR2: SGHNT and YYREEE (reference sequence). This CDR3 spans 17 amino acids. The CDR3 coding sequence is TGTGCCAGCAGCTTGAAAGGGGGCGCGGGATCGGGCTATGGCTACACCTTC. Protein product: CASSLKGGAGSGYGYTF.

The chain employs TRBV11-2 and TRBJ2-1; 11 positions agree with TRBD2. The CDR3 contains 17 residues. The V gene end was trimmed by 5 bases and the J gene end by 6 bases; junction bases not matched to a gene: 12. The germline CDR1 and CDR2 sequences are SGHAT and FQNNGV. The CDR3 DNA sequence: TGTGCCAGCAGCCTCCCTCCCGGGGGACTAGCGGCCAATGAGCAGTTCTTC. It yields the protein CASSLPPGGLAANEQFF.

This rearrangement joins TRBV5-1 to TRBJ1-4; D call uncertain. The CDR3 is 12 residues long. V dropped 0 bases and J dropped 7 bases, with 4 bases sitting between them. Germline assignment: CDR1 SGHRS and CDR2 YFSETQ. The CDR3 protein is CASSLGGEKLFF. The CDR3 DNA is TGCGCCAGCAGCTTGGGAGGTGAAAAACTGTTTTTT.

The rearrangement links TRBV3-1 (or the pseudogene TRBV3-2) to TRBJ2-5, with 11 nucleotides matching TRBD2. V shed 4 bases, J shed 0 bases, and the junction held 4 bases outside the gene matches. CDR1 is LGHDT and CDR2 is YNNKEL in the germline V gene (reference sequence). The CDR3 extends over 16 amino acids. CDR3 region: CASSPGLAAYQETQYF. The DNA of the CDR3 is TGTGCCAGCAGCCCGGGACTAGCGGCATACCAAGAGACCCAGTACTTC.

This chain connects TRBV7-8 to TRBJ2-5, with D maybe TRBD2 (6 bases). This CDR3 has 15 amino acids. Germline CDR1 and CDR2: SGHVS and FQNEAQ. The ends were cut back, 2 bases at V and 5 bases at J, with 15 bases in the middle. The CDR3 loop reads CASSLSVGGIETQYF. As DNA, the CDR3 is TGTGCCAGCAGCTTATCAGTGGGCGGGATTGAGACCCAGTACTTC.

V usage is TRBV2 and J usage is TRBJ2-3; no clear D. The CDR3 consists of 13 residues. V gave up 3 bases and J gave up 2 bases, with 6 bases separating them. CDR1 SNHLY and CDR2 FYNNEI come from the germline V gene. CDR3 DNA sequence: TGTGCCAGCAGTGATGGTTACACAGATACGCAGTATTTT. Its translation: CASSDGYTDTQYF.

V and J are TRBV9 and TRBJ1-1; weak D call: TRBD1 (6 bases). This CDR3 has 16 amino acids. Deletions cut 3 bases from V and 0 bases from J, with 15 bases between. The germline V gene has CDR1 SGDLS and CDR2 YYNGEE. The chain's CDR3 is CASSAWGGQMNTEAFF. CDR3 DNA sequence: TGTGCCAGCAGCGCCTGGGGGGGACAAATGAACACTGAAGCTTTCTTT. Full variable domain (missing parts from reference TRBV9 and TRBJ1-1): DSGVTQTPKHLITATGQRVTLRCSPRSGDLSVYWYQQSLDQGLQFLIQYYNGEERAKGNILERFSAQQFPDLHSELNLSSLELGDSALYFCASSAWGGQMNTEAFFGQGTRLTVV.

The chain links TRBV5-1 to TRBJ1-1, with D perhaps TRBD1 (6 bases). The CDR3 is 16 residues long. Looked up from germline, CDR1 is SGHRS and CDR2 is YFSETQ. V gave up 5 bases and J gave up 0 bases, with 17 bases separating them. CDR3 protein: CASSVDRDLMNTEAFF. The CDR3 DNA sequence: TGCGCCAGCAGTGTGGACAGAGACCTAATGAACACTGAAGCTTTCTTT.

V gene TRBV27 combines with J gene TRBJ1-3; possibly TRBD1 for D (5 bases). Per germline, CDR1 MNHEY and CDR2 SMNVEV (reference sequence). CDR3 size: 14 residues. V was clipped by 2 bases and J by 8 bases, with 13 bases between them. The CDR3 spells CASSLLPGLDTIYF. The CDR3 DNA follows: TGTGCCAGCAGTTTACTTCCAGGGTTGGACACCATATATTTT.

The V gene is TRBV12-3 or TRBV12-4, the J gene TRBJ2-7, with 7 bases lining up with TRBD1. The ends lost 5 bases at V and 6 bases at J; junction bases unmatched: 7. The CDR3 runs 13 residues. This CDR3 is CASSGTVWSEQYF. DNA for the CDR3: TGTGCCAGCAGTGGGACAGTGTGGTCCGAGCAGTACTTC.

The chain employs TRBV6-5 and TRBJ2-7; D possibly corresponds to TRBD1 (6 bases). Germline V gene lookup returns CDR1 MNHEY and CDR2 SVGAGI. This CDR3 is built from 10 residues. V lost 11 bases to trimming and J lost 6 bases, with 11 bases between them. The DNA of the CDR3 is TGTGCCGCAGGGGTTGGCGAGCAGTACTTC. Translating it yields CAAGVGEQYF.

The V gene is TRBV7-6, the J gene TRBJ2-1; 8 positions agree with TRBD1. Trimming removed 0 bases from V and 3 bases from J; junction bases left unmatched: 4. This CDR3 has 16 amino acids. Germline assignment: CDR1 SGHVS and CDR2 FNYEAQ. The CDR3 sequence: CASSLAPGTGYNEQFF. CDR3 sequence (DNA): TGTGCCAGCAGCTTAGCGCCCGGGACAGGCTACAATGAGCAGTTCTTC.

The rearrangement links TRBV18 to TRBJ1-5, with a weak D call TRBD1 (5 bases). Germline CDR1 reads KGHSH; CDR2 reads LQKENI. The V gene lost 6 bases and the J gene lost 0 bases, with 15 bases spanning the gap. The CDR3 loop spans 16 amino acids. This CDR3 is CASSSQQDPSNQPQHF. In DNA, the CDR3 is TGTGCCAGCTCGTCCCAACAGGACCCTAGCAATCAGCCCCAGCATTTT.